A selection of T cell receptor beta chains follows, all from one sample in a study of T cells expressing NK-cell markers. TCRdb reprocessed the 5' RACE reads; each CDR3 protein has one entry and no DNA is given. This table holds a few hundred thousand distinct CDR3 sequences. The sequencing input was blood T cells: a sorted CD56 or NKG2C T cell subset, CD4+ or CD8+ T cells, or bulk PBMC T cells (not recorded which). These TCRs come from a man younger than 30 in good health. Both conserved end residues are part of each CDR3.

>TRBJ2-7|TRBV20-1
CSARDQDSLLGYEQYF
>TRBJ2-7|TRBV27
CASSLSITGDRGYEQYF
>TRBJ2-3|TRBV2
CASTTTSGRGTDTQYF
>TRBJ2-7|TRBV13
CASSLGDLSYEQYF
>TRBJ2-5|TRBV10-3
CAISDAGTSGRETQYF
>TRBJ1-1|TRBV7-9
CASRDTGLGNTEAFF
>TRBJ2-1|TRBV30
CAWSVRGLASYNEQFF
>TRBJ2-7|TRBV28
CASSFLASGSYEQYF
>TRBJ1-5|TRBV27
CASTQAGSNQPQHF
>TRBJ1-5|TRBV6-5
CASSLLPRGSNQPQHF
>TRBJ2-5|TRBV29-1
CSVGLAVIKETQYF
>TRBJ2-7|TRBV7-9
CASSPRTSGIRYEQYF
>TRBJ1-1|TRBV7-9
CASSAPPSVETEAFF
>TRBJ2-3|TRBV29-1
CSVLGQYTDTQYF
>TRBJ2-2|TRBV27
CASSLTSGRYTGELFF
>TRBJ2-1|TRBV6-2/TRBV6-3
CASRNGQGNNEQFF
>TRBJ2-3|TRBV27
CATGWGDTQYF
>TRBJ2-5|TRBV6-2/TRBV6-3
CASRFQTGSRETQYF
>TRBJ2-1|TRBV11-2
CASSSVRGRGGEQFF
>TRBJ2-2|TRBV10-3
CAISEQPGGNTGELFF
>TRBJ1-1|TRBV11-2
CASSLHLAGDPEAFF
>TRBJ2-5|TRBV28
CASSLAGALLQETQYF
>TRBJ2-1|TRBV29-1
CSVDGTRRYNEQFF
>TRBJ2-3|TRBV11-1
CASSFSLSQSSFADTQYF
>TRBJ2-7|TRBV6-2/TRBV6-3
CASSKKRTSGADYEQYF
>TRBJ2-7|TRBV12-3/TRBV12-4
CASSTGQGPYEQYF
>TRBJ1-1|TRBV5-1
CASSLGFGVTEAFF
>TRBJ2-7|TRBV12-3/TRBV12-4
CASSLWQGSYEQYF
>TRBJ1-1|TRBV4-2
CASSQGAGGGPKNTEAFF
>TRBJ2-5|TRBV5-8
CASSFGRFQETQYF
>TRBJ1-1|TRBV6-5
CASSYREGGGGEAFF
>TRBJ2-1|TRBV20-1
CSATITSGSFNEQFF
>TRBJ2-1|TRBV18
CASSPPVGSPYNEQFF
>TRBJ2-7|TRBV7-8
CASSITPLDEQYF
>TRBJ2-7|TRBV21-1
CASRYRDEDYEQYF
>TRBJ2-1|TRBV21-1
CASSKDGGRASEQFF
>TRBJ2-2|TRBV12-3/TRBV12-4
CASRHDLNTGELFF
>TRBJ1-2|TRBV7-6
CASSLGTGTIYGYTF
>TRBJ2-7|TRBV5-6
CASSLIETSLYEQYF
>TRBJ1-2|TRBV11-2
CASSLGTGLSGYGYTF
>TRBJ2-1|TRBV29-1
CSVEAGTSGRYNNEQFF
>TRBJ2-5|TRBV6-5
CASSYSNRGQEETQYF
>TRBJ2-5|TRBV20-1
CSAVGLDQETQYF
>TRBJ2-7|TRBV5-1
CASSWSLAGATYEQYF
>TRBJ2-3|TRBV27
CASSFLAGPTRSTDTQYF
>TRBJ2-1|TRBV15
CATSAQTGTTNEQFF
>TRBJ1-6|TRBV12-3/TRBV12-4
CASTLTGHSPLHF
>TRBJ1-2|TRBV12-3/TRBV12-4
CASSLGLGGSPVGGYTF
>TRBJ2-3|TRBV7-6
CASSLRSGGRDTQYF
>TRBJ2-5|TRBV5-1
CASFRGETQYF
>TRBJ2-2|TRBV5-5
CASSGTSGSWTGELFF
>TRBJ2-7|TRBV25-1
CASSQIGTGQSYEQYF
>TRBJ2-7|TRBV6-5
CASSLQGGPAYEQYF
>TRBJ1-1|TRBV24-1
CATSDPGVAEAFF